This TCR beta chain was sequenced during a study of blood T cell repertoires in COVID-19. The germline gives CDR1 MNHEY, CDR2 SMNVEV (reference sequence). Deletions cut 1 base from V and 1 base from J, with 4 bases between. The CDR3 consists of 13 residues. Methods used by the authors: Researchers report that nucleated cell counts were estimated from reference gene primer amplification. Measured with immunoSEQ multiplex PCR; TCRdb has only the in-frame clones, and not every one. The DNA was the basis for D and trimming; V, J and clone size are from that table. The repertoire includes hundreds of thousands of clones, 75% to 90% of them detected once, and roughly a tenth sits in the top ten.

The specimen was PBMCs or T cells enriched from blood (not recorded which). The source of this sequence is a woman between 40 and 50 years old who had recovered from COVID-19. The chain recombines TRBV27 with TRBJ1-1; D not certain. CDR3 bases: TGTGCCAGCAGTTTATACGGGAACACTGAAGCTTTCTTT. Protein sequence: CASSLYGNTEAFF.